This TCR beta chain is drawn from a study of cytomegalovirus exposure and HLA in healthy donors. Findings and limits, study-wide: Whilst most TCR sequences proved rare, a subset of public TCRs occurred across many donors. Later analysis identified a missense DCLRE1C variant that was linked to TCR beta V- and J-gene trimming. Some highly shared sequence variants likely arose as a pipeline artifact. In vitro confirmation showed a few CMV-associated chains to be CMV antigen specific.

The PCR employed 60 Vbeta primers together with 13 Jbeta primers. The table came from immunoSEQ multiplex PCR; TCRdb's copy has only in-frame clones and leaves some out. The sample yields 100,000 to 150,000 clones, more than 75% seen once. The CDR3 has 15 amino acids. The ends were cut back, 5 bases at V and 4 bases at J, with 17 bases in the middle. Germline CDR1 LNHDA, CDR2 SQIVND (reference sequence). About this clone: Its antigen remains unknown.

The material sequenced was PBMCs. The gene calls are TRBV19 and TRBJ1-2; D not resolved. The source of this sequence is a male donor in good health and CMV-seronegative. CDR3 in amino acids: CASSLPGREGYGYTF. CDR3 DNA sequence: TGTGCCAGTAGTCTACCTGGGCGGGAAGGCTATGGCTACACCTTC.